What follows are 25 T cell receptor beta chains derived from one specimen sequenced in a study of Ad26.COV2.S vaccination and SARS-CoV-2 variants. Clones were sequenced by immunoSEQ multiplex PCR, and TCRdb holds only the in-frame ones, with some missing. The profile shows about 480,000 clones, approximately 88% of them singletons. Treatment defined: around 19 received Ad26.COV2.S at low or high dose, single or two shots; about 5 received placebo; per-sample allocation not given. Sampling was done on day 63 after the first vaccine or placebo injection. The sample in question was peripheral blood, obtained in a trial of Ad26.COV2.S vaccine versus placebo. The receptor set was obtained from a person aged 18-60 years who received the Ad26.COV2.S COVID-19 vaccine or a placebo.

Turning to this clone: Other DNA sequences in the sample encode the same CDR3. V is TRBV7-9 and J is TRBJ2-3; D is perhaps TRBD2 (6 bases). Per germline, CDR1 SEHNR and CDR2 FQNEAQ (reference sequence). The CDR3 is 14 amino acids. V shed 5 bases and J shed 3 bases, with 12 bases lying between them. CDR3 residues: CASSPRELTDTQYF. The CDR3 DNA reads TGTGCCAGCAGCCCCCGGGAGTTGACAGATACGCAGTATTTT.

The CDR3 loop is CASSTRTGDEAFF. Written as DNA, the CDR3 is TGTGCCAGCAGTACCCGGACAGGGGATGAAGCTTTCTTT. The chain has TRBV12-3 or TRBV12-4 and TRBJ1-1, with 9 bases lining up with TRBD1. The CDR3 covers 13 residues. After removal of 5 bases from V and 7 bases from J, the junction contained 5 bases not matched to a gene.

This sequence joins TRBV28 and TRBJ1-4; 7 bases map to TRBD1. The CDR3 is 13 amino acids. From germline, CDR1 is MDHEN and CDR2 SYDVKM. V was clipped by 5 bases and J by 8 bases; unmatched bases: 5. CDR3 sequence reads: CASSRQGGEKLFF. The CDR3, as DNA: TGTGCCAGCAGTCGACAGGGAGGAGAAAAACTGTTTTTT. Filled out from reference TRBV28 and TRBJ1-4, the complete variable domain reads DVKVTQSSRYLVKRTGEKVFLECVQDMDHENMFWYRQDPGLGLRLIYFSYDVKMKEKGDIPEGYSVSREKKERFSLILESASTNQTSMYLCASSRQGGEKLFFGSGTQLSVL.

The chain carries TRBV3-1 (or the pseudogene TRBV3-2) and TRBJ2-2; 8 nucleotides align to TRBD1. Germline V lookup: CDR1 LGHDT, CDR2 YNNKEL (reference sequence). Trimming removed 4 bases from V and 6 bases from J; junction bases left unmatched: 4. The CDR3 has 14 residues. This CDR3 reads CASSRGQGAGELFF. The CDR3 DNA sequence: TGTGCCAGCAGCCGTGGACAGGGAGCCGGGGAGCTGTTTTTT.

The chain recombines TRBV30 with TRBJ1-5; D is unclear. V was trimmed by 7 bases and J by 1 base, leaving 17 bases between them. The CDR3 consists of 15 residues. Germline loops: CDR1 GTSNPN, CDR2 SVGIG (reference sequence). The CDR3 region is CAFQAKGPSNQPQHF. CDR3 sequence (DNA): TGTGCCTTTCAAGCCAAAGGGCCCAGCAATCAGCCCCAGCATTTT.

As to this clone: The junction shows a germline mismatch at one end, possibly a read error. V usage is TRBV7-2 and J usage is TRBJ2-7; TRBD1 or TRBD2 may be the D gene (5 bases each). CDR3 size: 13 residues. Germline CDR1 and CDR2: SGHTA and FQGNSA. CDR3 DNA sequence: TGTGCCAGCAGCCAACACTCACCGGGGACCCGGAACTTC. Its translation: CASSQHSPGTRNF. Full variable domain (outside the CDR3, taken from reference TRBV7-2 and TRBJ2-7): GAGVSQSPSNKVTEKGKDVELRCDPISGHTALYWYRQSLGQGLEFLIYFQGNSAPDKSGLPSDRFSAERTGGSVSTLTIQRTQQEDSAVYLCASSQHSPGTRNFGPGTRLTVT.

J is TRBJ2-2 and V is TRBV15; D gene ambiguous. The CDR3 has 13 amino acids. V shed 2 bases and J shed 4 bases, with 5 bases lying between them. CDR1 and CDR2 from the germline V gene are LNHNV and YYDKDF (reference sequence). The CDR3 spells CATSRSLTGELFF. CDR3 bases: TGTGCCACCAGCAGATCCCTCACCGGGGAGCTGTTTTTT.

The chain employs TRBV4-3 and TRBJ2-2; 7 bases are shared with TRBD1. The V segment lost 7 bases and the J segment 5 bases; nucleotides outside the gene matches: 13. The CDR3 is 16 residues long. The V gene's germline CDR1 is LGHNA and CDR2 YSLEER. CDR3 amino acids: CASTYLRQGGTGELFF. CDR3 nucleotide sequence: TGCGCCAGCACCTACCTACGACAGGGTGGGACCGGGGAGCTGTTTTTT.

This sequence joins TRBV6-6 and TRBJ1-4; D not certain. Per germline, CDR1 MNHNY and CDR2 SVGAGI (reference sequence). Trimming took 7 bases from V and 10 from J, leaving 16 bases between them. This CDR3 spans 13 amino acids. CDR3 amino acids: CASKTASPRKLFF. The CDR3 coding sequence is TGTGCCAGCAAGACCGCGAGCCCCAGAAAACTGTTTTTT.

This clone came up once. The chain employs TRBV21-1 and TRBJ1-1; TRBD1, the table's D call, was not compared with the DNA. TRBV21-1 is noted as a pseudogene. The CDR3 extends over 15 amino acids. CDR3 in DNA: TGTGCCAGCAGCAAAAGGTCGGGCAGGGACACTGAAGCTTTCTTT. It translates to CASSKRSGRDTEAFF.

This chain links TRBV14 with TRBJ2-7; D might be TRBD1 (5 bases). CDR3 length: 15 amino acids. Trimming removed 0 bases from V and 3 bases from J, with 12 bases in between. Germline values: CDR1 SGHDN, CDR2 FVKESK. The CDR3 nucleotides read TGTGCCAGCAGCCAAGACAGGGCACCTATCTACGAGCAGTACTTC. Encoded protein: CASSQDRAPIYEQYF.

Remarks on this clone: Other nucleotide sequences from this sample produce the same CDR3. This chain's CDR3 is CASSQGSSYEQYF. CDR3 bases: TGTGCCAGCAGTCAGGGGAGCTCCTACGAGCAGTACTTC. The J gene is TRBJ2-7, the V gene TRBV6-5; TRBD1 might be the D (6 bases). Germline CDR1 and CDR2: MNHEY and SVGAGI. This CDR3 is built from 13 residues. With 5 bases removed from V and 0 bases from J, the gap between germline ends came to 8 bases.

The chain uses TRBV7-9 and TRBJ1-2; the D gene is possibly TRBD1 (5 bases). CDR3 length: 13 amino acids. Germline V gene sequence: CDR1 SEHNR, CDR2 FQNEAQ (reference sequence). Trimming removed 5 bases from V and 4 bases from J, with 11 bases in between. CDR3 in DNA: TGTGCCAGCAGCCAGGGAGTTTCCTATGGCTACACCTTC. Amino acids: CASSQGVSYGYTF.

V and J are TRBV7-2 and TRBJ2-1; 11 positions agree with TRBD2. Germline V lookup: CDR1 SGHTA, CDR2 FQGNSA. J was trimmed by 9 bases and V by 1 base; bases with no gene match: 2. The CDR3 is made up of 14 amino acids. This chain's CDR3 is CASSLGLAGLEQFF. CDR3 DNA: TGTGCCAGCAGCTTAGGACTAGCGGGACTTGAGCAGTTCTTC.

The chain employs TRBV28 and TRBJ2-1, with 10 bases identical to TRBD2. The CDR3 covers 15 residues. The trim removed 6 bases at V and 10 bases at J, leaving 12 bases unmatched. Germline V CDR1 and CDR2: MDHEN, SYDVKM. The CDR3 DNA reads TGTGCCAGCAGCAGTAAGCGGGAGGGTGCTTTGGAGCAGTTCTTC. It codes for CASSSKREGALEQFF.

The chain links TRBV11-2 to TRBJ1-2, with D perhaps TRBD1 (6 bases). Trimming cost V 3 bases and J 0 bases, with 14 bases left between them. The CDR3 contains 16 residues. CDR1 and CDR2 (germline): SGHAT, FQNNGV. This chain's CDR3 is CASSLLDRRPNYGYTF. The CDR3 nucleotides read TGTGCCAGCAGCTTGTTGGACAGACGTCCTAACTATGGCTACACCTTC.

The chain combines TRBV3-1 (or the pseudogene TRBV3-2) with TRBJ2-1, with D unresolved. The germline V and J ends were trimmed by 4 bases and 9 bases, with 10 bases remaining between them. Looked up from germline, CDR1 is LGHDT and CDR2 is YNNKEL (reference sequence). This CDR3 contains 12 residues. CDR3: CASSPGLFEQFF. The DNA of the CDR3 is TGTGCCAGCAGCCCCGGCCTGTTTGAGCAGTTCTTC.

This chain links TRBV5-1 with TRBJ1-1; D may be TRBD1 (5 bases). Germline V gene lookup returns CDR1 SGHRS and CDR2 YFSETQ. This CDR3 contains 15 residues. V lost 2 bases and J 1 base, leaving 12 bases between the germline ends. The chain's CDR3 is CASSLTGLKNTEAFF. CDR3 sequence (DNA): TGCGCCAGCAGCTTAACAGGACTCAAGAACACTGAAGCTTTCTTT. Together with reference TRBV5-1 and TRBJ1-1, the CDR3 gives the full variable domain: KAGVTQTPRYLIKTRGQQVTLSCSPISGHRSVSWYQQTPGQGLQFLFEYFSETQRNKGNFPGRFSGRQFSNSRSEMNVSTLELGDSALYLCASSLTGLKNTEAFFGQGTRLTVV.

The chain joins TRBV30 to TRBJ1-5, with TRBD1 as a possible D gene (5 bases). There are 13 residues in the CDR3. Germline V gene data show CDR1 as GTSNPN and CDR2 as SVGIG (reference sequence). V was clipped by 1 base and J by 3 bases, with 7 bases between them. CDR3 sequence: CAWSARDNQPQHF. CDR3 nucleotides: TGTGCCTGGAGTGCCAGGGACAATCAGCCCCAGCATTTT.

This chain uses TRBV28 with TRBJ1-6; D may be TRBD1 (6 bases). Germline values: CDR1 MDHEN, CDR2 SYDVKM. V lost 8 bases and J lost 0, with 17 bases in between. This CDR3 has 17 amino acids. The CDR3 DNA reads TGTGCCAGCTACGCGCAGGGGACAAGCTCCTATAATTCACCCCTCCACTTT. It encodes CASYAQGTSSYNSPLHF.

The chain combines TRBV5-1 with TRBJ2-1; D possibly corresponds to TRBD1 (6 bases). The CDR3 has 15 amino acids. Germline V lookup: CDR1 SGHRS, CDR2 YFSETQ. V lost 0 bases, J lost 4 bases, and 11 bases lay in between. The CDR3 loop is CASSLVQGPYNEQFF. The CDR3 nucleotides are TGCGCCAGCAGCTTGGTACAGGGACCTTACAATGAGCAGTTCTTC.

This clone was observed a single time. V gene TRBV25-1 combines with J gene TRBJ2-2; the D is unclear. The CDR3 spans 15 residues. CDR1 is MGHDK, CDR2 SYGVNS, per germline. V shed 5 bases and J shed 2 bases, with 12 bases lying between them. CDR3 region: CASSTHFSNTGELFF. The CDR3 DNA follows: TGTGCCAGCAGTACCCACTTTTCTAACACCGGGGAGCTGTTTTTT.

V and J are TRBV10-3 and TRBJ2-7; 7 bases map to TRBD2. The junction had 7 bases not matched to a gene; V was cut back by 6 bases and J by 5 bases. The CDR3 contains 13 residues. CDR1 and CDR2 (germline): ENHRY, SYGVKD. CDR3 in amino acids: CAIRSSGGNEQYF. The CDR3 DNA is TGTGCCATCAGATCTAGCGGTGGCAACGAGCAGTACTTC.

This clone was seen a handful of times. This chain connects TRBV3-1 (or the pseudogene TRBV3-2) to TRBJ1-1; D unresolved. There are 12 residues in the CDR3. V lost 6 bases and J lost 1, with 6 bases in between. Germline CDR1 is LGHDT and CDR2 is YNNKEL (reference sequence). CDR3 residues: CASRDGNTEAFF. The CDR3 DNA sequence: TGTGCCAGCAGGGACGGGAACACTGAAGCTTTCTTT.

CDR3 in DNA: TGTGCCAGCTCACCCACCCGGTTGGATACGCAGTATTTT. It specifies CASSPTRLDTQYF. The chain carries TRBV18 and TRBJ2-3; D is unresolved. Germline CDR1 and CDR2: KGHSH and LQKENI. With 3 bases removed from V and 6 bases from J, the gap between germline ends came to 10 bases. This CDR3 comprises 13 residues.